The 28 T cell receptor beta chains presented below share a single source sample, sequenced in a study of T cells in tumors after PD-1 blockade. The method was immunoSEQ multiplex PCR; TCRdb's version includes in-frame clones alone and lacks a portion of them. The sample holds about 20,000 clones, around 80% seen once. The sequences come from PBMCs, collected before anti-PD-1 treatment. The receptors here all came from a human donor with basal cell carcinoma.

CDR3 protein: CASSFLLADQNNEQFF. The CDR3 nucleotides read TGTGCCAGCAGCTTTTTACTAGCGGATCAAAACAATGAGCAGTTCTTC. The genes are TRBV5-6 and TRBJ2-1; 8 bases are shared with TRBD2. Looked up from germline, CDR1 is SGHDT and CDR2 is YYEEEE. This CDR3 spans 16 amino acids. Germline trimming cut 2 bases from V and 5 bases from J; bases unmatched to any gene: 9.

This chain connects TRBV12-3 or TRBV12-4 to TRBJ1-5, with no clear D. This CDR3 is 12 amino acids long. With 6 bases removed from V and 0 bases from J, the gap between germline ends came to 3 bases. CDR3 region: CASRFSNQPQHF. The CDR3 DNA is TGTGCCAGCAGATTTAGCAATCAGCCCCAGCATTTT.

V and J are TRBV10-3 and TRBJ2-3; D remains ambiguous. The CDR3 is made up of 14 amino acids. V lost 6 bases to trimming and J lost 2 bases, with 12 bases between them. Looked up from germline, CDR1 is ENHRY and CDR2 is SYGVKD. CDR3 DNA: TGTGCCATCAGCCCCGGACGAAACACAGATACGCAGTATTTT. Translation gives CAISPGRNTDTQYF.

The chain has TRBV7-9 and TRBJ1-1; unclear D gene. Trimming stripped 5 bases from V and 4 bases from J, with 14 bases between. CDR3 length: 14 amino acids. Per the germline V gene, CDR1 is SEHNR and CDR2 is FQNEAQ (reference sequence). The CDR3 coding sequence is TGTGCCAGCAGCCTCGACCTCACGGGCACTGAAGCTTTCTTT. Translating gives CASSLDLTGTEAFF.

The genes are TRBV9 and TRBJ1-2, with D tentatively TRBD1 (5 bases). The CDR3 covers 15 residues. Trimming cost V 0 bases and J 5 bases, with 14 bases left between them. CDR1 and CDR2 (germline): SGDLS, YYNGEE. The DNA for the CDR3 is TGTGCCAGCAGCGTAGCGGCAGGGCAAGGTTATGGCTACACCTTC. This codes for CASSVAAGQGYGYTF.

This chain joins TRBV5-5 and TRBJ2-4, with D maybe TRBD1 (7 bases). Per germline, CDR1 SGHKS and CDR2 YYEKEE (reference sequence). Trimming left V 0 bases short and J 5 bases short, with 9 bases between. This CDR3 comprises 14 residues. The CDR3, as DNA: TGTGCCAGCAGCTTGGGCGGGACAGAAAACATTCAGTACTTC. As protein: CASSLGGTENIQYF.

The V and J genes are TRBV5-1 and TRBJ1-1, with 9 bases lining up with TRBD1. Trimming at V came to 2 bases and at J to 5 bases, leaving 4 bases not matched to a gene. Germline CDR1 is SGHRS and CDR2 is YFSETQ. The CDR3 runs 14 residues. The CDR3 protein is CASSFTGGITEAFF. The DNA for the CDR3 is TGCGCCAGCAGCTTTACAGGGGGCATAACTGAAGCTTTCTTT.

The chain links TRBV2 to TRBJ2-7; D gene unclear. Germline V gives CDR1 SNHLY, CDR2 FYNNEI. There are 15 residues in the CDR3. Trimming shortened V by 5 bases and J by 1 base, and 15 bases separated the two germline ends. CDR3 loop: CASSWSRTASYEQYF. The CDR3 coding sequence is TGTGCCAGCAGTTGGAGTCGGACCGCGTCCTACGAGCAGTACTTC. Based on the CDR3 plus reference TRBV2 and TRBJ2-7, the full variable domain is EPEVTQTPSHQVTQMGQEVILRCVPISNHLYFYWYRQILGQKVEFLVSFYNNEISEKSEIFDDQFSVERPDGSNFTLKIRSTKLEDSAMYFCASSWSRTASYEQYFGPGTRLTVT.

Relative to its sample, this clone is medium-sized. The V call is TRBV5-1, the J call TRBJ1-6; D is unclear. The CDR3 is made up of 14 amino acids. Trimming pared 0 bases from V and 5 bases from J, leaving 6 bases between. CDR1 and CDR2 from the germline V gene are SGHRS and YFSETQ. CDR3 DNA: TGCGCCAGCAGCTTGGAACAAAATAATTCACCCCTCCACTTT. It yields the protein CASSLEQNNSPLHF.

The V and J genes are TRBV5-5 and TRBJ2-7, with 8 nucleotides matching TRBD1. The CDR3 is 13 amino acids. The V gene end was trimmed by 4 bases and the J gene end by 2 bases; junction bases not matched to a gene: 2. Germline CDR1 and CDR2: SGHKS and YYEKEE (reference sequence). CDR3 in DNA: TGTGCCAGCAGCGCGGACAGGGCCTACGAGCAGTACTTC. This codes for CASSADRAYEQYF. The full variable domain, with the rest looked up from reference TRBV5-5 and TRBJ2-7, is DAGVTQSPTHLIKTRGQQVTLRCSPISGHKSVSWYQQVLGQGPQFIFQYYEKEERGRGNFPDRFSARQFPNYSSELNVNALLLGDSALYLCASSADRAYEQYFGPGTRLTVT.

The chain is built from TRBV6-1 and TRBJ1-1; D possibly corresponds to TRBD1 (6 bases). The germline V gene has CDR1 MNHNS and CDR2 SASEGT. V was cut by 2 bases and J by 0 bases, with 16 bases left in between. This CDR3 has 17 residues. The chain's CDR3 is CASSELGALIMNTEAFF. The CDR3 DNA reads TGTGCCAGCAGTGAACTGGGGGCATTGATTATGAACACTGAAGCTTTCTTT.

This clone is labeled large (0.1 to 1%). V and J are TRBV29-1 and TRBJ2-7; 7 bases align to TRBD1. CDR1 and CDR2 (germline): SQVTM, ANQGSEA. V was pared by 6 bases and J by 0 bases, with 11 bases of the junction left unmatched. The CDR3 runs to 15 residues. CDR3 DNA sequence: TGCAGCGTAACGCTCGGGGACAGAGGCTCCTACGAGCAGTACTTC. Its translation is CSVTLGDRGSYEQYF.

The genes are TRBV29-1 and TRBJ2-1; 7 bases are a match to TRBD1. The CDR3 spans 15 residues. Germline CDR1 and CDR2: SQVTM and ANQGSEA. With 3 bases clipped from V and 5 bases from J, the junction kept 10 bases outside the gene matches. CDR3 nucleotides: TGCAGCGTTGATTTGCCGGGACAGACAAACAATGAGCAGTTCTTC. Residues: CSVDLPGQTNNEQFF.

The J gene is TRBJ1-2, the V gene TRBV15; 7 bases line up with TRBD1. J lost 3 bases, V lost 1 base, and 5 bases had no gene match. There are 15 residues in the CDR3. The V gene's germline CDR1 is LNHNV and CDR2 YYDKDF (reference sequence). CDR3 sequence: CATSRVGGQDYGYTF. The CDR3 DNA is TGTGCCACCAGCAGAGTGGGCGGACAGGACTATGGCTACACCTTC.

V is TRBV7-2 and J is TRBJ1-2, with a weak D call TRBD1 (5 bases). CDR1 SGHTA and CDR2 FQGNSA come from the germline V gene. There are 15 residues in the CDR3. V was trimmed by 5 bases and J by 4 bases, leaving 17 bases between them. CDR3 coding DNA: TGTGCCAGCAGCATGGGACGGAGAGACGTCTATGGCTACACCTTC. Translating gives CASSMGRRDVYGYTF. Full variable domain (remainder filled in from reference TRBV7-2 and TRBJ1-2): GAGVSQSPSNKVTEKGKDVELRCDPISGHTALYWYRQSLGQGLEFLIYFQGNSAPDKSGLPSDRFSAERTGGSVSTLTIQRTQQEDSAVYLCASSMGRRDVYGYTFGSGTRLTVV.

The rearrangement links TRBV6-4 to TRBJ1-5; TRBD1 might be the D (5 bases). Germline V gene sequence: CDR1 MRHNA, CDR2 SNTAGT. V was clipped by 5 bases and J by 4 bases, with 12 bases between them. The CDR3 is made up of 14 amino acids. CDR3 residues: CASSLRVKNQPQHF. CDR3 in DNA: TGTGCCAGCAGTCTCAGGGTAAAGAATCAGCCCCAGCATTTT.

CDR3: CASSWQGAIANTEAFF. CDR3 coding DNA: TGCGCCAGCAGCTGGCAGGGGGCTATTGCGAACACTGAAGCTTTCTTT. This sequence joins TRBV5-1 and TRBJ1-1; TRBD1 matches 8 bases. The CDR3 sequence is 16 residues long. The germline V gene encodes CDR1 SGHRS and CDR2 YFSETQ. The V segment lost 3 bases and the J segment 1 base; nucleotides outside the gene matches: 8.

This chain links TRBV10-3 with TRBJ2-7; maybe TRBD2 (6 bases). CDR1 ENHRY and CDR2 SYGVKD come from the germline V gene. The CDR3 has 14 residues. Trimming took 6 bases from V and 2 from J, leaving 14 bases between them. CDR3 DNA: TGTGCCATCAGCCTGCCGGGCGGGACCTACGAGCAGTACTTC. Translating it yields CAISLPGGTYEQYF.

The J gene is TRBJ2-1, the V gene TRBV7-2; 9 bases match TRBD2. V shed 1 base and J 0 bases; nucleotides not matched to a gene: 10. The V gene's germline CDR1 is SGHTA and CDR2 FQGNSA. The CDR3 is 19 residues long. Here the CDR3 DNA reads TGTGCCAGCAGCTTAGTAAGACTAGCGGTTTGGAGCTCCTACAATGAGCAGTTCTTC. This encodes CASSLVRLAVWSSYNEQFF.

The genes are TRBV9 and TRBJ2-2, with D hard to call. Trimming pared 0 bases from V and 4 bases from J, leaving 10 bases between. The germline CDR1 and CDR2 sequences are SGDLS and YYNGEE. The CDR3 runs 15 residues. The CDR3 DNA is TGTGCCAGCAGCGTAGAAGGGCGAGGCACCGGGGAGCTGTTTTTT. It specifies CASSVEGRGTGELFF.

The CDR3 sequence: CASSQDRGVEGSSYNEQFF. As DNA, the CDR3 is TGTGCCAGCAGCCAAGACCGGGGGGTTGAGGGGAGCTCCTACAATGAGCAGTTCTTC. The V gene is TRBV4-2, the J gene TRBJ2-1; 7 nucleotides align to TRBD2. V lost 0 bases to trimming and J lost 0 bases; unmatched junction nucleotides: 11. Germline-derived CDR1 and CDR2 are LGHNA and YNFKEQ. There are 19 residues in the CDR3.

This chain links TRBV18 with TRBJ1-3; D ambiguous. The V gene lost 3 bases and the J gene lost 0 bases, with 12 bases spanning the gap. The germline V gene has CDR1 KGHSH and CDR2 LQKENI. The CDR3 consists of 16 residues. CDR3 in amino acids: CASSPSTGGSGNTIYF. Written as DNA, the CDR3 is TGTGCCAGCTCACCCTCGACCGGAGGCTCTGGAAACACCATATATTTT.

The V call is TRBV5-6, the J call TRBJ1-1; 9 bases are shared with TRBD1. V lost 7 bases and J lost 1; bases outside the gene matches: 11. Germline lookup yields CDR1 SGHDT and CDR2 YYEEEE. The CDR3 is made up of 16 amino acids. In DNA, the CDR3 is TGTGCCAGCGAGACATACAGGGGGCGCACGAACACTGAAGCTTTCTTT. This gives the protein CASETYRGRTNTEAFF.

DNA for the CDR3: TGTGCCTGGAAAATGGGATCTAGTGGTACGCAGTATTTT. It encodes CAWKMGSSGTQYF. The chain links TRBV30 to TRBJ2-3; D remains ambiguous. The CDR3 sequence is 13 residues long. V shed 4 bases and J shed 8 bases, with 16 bases lying between them. Per the germline V gene, CDR1 is GTSNPN and CDR2 is SVGIG (reference sequence).

This rearrangement joins TRBV5-4 to TRBJ1-6; D is uncertain. The germline CDR1 and CDR2 sequences are SGHNT and YYREEE (reference sequence). V gave up 0 bases and J gave up 13 bases, with 11 bases separating them. CDR3 length: 13 residues. CDR3 loop: CASSLDTLAPLHF. In DNA, the CDR3 is TGTGCCAGCAGCTTGGATACGCTTGCGCCCCTCCACTTT. Full variable domain (rest looked up from reference TRBV5-4 and TRBJ1-6): ETGVTQSPTHLIKTRGQQVTLRCSSQSGHNTVSWYQQALGQGPQFIFQYYREEENGRGNFPPRFSGLQFPNYSSELNVNALELDDSALYLCASSLDTLAPLHFGNGTRLTVT.

The rearrangement uses TRBV9 and TRBJ1-1; perhaps TRBD1 as D (6 bases). The CDR3 totals 21 residues. In germline, CDR1 is SGDLS, CDR2 YYNGEE. The V and J ends lost 0 bases and 0 bases respectively, with 27 bases between them. Here the CDR3 DNA reads TGTGCCAGCAGCGTAGTAGGAAGGGGACAAACCCAAAATTTGATGAACACTGAAGCTTTCTTT. This sequence encodes CASSVVGRGQTQNLMNTEAFF.

A few counts support this clone. This chain connects TRBV11-3 to TRBJ1-3; D gene unclear. This CDR3 is 14 amino acids long. Germline assignment: CDR1 SGHNT and CDR2 YENEEA. The V gene lost 4 bases and the J gene lost 0 bases, with 7 bases spanning the gap. CDR3 region: CASSSTGSGNTIYF. CDR3 in DNA: TGTGCCAGCAGCTCCACGGGCTCTGGAAACACCATATATTTT.

This chain uses TRBV15 with TRBJ2-2; D not resolved. The length of the CDR3 is 14 residues. With 1 base removed from V and 1 base from J, the gap between germline ends came to 4 bases. Per germline, CDR1 LNHNV and CDR2 YYDKDF (reference sequence). The CDR3 is CATSRGGNTGELFF. CDR3 coding DNA: TGTGCCACCAGCAGAGGGGGGAACACCGGGGAGCTGTTTTTT.